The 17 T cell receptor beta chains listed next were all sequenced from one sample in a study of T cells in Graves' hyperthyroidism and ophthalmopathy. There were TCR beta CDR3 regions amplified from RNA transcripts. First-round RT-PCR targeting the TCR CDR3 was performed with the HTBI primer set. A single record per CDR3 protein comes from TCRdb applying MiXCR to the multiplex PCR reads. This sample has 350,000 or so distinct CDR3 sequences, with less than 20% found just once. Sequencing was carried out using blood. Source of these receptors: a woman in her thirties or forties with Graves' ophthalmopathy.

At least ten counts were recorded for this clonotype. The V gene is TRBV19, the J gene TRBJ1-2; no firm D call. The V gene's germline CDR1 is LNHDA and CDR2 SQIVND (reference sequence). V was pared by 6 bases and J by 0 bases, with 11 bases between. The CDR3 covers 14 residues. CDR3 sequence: CASRDRSTNYGYTF. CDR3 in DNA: TGTGCCAGTAGGGACCGTTCAACTAACTATGGCTACACCTTC. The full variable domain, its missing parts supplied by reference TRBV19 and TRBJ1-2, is DGGITQSPKYLFRKEGQNVTLSCEQNLNHDAMYWYRQDPGQGLRLIYYSQIVNDFQKGDIAEGYSVSREKKESFPLTVTSAQKNPTAFYLCASRDRSTNYGYTFGSGTRLTVV.

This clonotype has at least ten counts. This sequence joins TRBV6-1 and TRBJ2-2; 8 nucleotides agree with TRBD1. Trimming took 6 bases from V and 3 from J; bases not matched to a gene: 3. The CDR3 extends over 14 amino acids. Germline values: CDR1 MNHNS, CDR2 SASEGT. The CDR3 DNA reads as TGTGCCAGCAGGGACAGGGCCGACACCGGGGAGCTGTTTTTT. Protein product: CASRDRADTGELFF.

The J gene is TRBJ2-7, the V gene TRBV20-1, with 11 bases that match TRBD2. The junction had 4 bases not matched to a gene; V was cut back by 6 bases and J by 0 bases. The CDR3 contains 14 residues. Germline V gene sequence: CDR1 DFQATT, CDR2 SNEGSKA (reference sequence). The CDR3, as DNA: TGCAGTGCCAAGGGACTAGCGGTCTCCTACGAGCAGTACTTC. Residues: CSAKGLAVSYEQYF.

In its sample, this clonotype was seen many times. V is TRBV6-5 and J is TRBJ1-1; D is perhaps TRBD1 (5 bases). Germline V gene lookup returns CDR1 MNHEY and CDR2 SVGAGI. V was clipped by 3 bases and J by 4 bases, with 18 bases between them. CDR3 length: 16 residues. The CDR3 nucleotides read TGTGCCAGCAGTTATAAACCCGGGTGGGACGTCACTGAAGCTTTCTTT. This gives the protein CASSYKPGWDVTEAFF.

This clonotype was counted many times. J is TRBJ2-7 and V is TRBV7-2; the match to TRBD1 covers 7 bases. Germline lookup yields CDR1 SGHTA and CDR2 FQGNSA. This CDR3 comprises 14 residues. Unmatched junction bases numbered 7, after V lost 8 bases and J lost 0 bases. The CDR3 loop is CASGEQGISYEQYF. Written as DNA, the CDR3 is TGTGCCAGCGGAGAACAGGGGATCTCCTACGAGCAGTACTTC.

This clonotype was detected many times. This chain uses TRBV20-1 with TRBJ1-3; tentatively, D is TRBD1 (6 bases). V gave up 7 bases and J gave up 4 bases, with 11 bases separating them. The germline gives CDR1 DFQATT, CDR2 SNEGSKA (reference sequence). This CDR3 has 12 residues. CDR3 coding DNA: TGCAGTGTTACAACAGGGGGAAACACCATATATTTT. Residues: CSVTTGGNTIYF.

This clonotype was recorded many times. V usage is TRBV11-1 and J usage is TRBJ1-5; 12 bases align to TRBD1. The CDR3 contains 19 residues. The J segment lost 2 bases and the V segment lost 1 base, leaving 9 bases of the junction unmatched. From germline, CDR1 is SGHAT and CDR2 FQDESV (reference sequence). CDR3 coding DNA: TGTGCCAGCAGCTTAGAATGGGGGACAGGGGGCCTGGGCAATCAGCCCCAGCATTTT. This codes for CASSLEWGTGGLGNQPQHF.

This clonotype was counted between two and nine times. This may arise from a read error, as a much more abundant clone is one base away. The CDR3 sequence: CATSRDLAGNMQYF. In nucleotides, the CDR3 is TGTGCCACCAGCAGAGATCTAGCGGGGAACATGCAGTACTTC. This chain joins TRBV15 and TRBJ2-4, with 9 nucleotides matching TRBD2. CDR3 length equals 14 residues. Germline assignment: CDR1 LNHNV and CDR2 YYDKDF (reference sequence).

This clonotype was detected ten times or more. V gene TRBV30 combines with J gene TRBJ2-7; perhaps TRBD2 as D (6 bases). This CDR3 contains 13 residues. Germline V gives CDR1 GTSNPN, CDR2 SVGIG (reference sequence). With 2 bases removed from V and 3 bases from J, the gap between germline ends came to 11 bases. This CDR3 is CAWSPWRDYEQYF. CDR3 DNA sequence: TGTGCCTGGAGTCCTTGGAGGGACTACGAGCAGTACTTC.

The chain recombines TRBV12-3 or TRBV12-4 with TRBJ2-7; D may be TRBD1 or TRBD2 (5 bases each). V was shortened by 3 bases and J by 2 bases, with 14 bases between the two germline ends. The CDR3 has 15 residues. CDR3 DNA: TGTGCCAGCAGTTTGGGGGACGTCGGACCCTACGAGCAGTACTTC. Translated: CASSLGDVGPYEQYF.

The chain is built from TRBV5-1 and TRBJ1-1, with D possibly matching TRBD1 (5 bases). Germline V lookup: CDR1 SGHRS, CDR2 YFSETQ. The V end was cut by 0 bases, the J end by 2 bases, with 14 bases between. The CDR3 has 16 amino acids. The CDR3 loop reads CASSLGAGTANTEAFF. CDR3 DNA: TGCGCCAGCAGCTTGGGCGCTGGGACTGCTAACACTGAAGCTTTCTTT.

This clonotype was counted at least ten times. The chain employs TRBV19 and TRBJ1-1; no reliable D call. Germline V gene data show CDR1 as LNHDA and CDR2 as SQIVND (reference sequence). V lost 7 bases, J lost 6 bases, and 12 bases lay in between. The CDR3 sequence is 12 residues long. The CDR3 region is CASNIGVAEAFF. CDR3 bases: TGTGCCAGTAATATCGGGGTAGCTGAAGCTTTCTTT.

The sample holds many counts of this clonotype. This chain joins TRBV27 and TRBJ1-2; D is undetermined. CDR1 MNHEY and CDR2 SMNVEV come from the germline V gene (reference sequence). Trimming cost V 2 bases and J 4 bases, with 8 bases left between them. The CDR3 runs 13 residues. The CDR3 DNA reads TGTGCCAGCAGTTTACTATCAGGCTATGGCTACACCTTC. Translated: CASSLLSGYGYTF.

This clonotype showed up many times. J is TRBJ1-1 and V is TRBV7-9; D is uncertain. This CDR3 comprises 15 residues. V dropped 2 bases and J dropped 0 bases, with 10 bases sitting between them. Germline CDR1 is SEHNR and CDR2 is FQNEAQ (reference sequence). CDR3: CASSLSAGVNTEAFF. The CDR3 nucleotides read TGTGCCAGCAGCTTAAGTGCCGGAGTGAACACTGAAGCTTTCTTT.

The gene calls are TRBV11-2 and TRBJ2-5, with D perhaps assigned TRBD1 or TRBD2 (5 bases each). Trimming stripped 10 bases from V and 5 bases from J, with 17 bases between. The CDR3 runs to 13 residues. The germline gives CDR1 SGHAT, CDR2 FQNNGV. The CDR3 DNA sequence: TGTGCCACCAGGGTGGAGGTCTCGGAGACCCAGTACTTC. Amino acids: CATRVEVSETQYF.

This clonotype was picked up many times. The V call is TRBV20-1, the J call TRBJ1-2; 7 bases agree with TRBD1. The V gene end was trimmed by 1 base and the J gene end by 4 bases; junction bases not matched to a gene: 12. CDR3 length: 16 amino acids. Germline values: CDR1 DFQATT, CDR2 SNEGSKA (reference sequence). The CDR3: CSARALIDRVGYGYTF. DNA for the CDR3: TGCAGTGCTAGAGCCCTAATTGACAGGGTGGGCTATGGCTACACCTTC.

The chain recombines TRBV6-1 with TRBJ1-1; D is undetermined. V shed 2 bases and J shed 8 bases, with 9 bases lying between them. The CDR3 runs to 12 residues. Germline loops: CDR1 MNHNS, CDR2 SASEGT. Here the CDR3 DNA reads TGTGCCAGCAGTGAACGGATAGGAGAAGCTTTCTTT. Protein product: CASSERIGEAFF.